The clone carrying this T cell receptor beta chain was detected only a few times. RNA extraction was followed by reverse transcription into cDNA, which acted as the sequencing template. The method was immunoSEQ multiplex PCR; TCRdb's version includes in-frame clones alone and lacks a portion of them. Of approximately 120,000 clones in the sample, around 48% were seen once. This CDR3 is 15 amino acids long. The V gene's germline CDR1 is SGHAT and CDR2 FQNNGV. The germline V and J ends were trimmed by 2 bases and 8 bases, with 16 bases remaining between them. The data were taken from a study of CD8+ T cells in alopecia areata.

This sequence originates from a human donor with alopecia areata. Sample: NKG2D-low CD8+ T cells sorted from blood. This chain links TRBV11-2 with TRBJ2-4; maybe TRBD2 (5 bases). The CDR3 reads CASSLTRAINDIQYF. The CDR3 bases are TGTGCCAGCAGCTTAACGCGGGCCATTAATGACATTCAGTACTTC.